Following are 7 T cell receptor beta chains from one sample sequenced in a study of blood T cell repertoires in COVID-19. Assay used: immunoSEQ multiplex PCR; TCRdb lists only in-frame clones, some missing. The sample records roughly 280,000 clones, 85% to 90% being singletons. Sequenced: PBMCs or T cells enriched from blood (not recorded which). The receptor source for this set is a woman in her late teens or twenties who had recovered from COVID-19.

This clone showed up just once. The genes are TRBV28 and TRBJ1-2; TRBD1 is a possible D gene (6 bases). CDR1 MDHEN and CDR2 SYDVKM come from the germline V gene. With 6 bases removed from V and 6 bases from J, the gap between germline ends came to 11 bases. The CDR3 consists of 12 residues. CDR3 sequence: CASRWGGHGYTF. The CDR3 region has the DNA TGTGCCAGCAGGTGGGGGGGGCATGGCTACACCTTC.

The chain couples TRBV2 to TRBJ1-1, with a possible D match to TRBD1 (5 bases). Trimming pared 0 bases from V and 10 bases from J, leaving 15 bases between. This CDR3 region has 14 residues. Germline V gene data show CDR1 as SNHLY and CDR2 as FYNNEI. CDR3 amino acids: CASSEAGVLGGAFF. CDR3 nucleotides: TGTGCCAGCAGTGAAGCGGGCGTGTTGGGGGGAGCTTTCTTT.

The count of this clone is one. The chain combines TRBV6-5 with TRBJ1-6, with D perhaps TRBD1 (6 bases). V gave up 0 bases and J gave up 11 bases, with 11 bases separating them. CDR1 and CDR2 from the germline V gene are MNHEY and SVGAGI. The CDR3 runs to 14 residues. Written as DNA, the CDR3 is TGTGCCAGCAGTTACTCTCCAGGGGTGACACCCCTCCACTTT. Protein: CASSYSPGVTPLHF.

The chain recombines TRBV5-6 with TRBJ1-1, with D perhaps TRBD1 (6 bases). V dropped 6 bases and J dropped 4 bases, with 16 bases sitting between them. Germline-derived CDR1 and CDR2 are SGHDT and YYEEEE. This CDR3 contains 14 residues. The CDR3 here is CASTFGTRFTEAFF. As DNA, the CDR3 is TGTGCCAGCACCTTCGGGACACGATTCACTGAAGCTTTCTTT.

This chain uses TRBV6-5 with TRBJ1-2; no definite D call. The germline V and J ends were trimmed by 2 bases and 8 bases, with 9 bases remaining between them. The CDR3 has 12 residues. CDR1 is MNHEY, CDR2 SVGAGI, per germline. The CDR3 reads CASSYAGGGYTF. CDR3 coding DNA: TGTGCCAGCAGTTACGCTGGAGGGGGCTACACCTTC.

CDR3 amino acids: CASSVQGEAGYTF. DNA for the CDR3: TGTGCCAGCAGCGTCCAGGGGGAGGCTGGCTACACCTTC. The genes are TRBV9 and TRBJ1-2; 7 bases match TRBD1. This CDR3 contains 13 residues. J lost 7 bases, V lost 2 bases, and 5 bases had no gene match. Per germline, CDR1 SGDLS and CDR2 YYNGEE.

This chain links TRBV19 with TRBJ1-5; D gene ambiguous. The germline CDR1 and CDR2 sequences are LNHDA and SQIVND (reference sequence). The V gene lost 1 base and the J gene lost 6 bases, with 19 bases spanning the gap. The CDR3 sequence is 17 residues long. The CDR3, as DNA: TGTGCCAGTAGTATAGTTAGCACGGCAAAGTGGAGTCAGCCCCAGCATTTT. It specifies CASSIVSTAKWSQPQHF.